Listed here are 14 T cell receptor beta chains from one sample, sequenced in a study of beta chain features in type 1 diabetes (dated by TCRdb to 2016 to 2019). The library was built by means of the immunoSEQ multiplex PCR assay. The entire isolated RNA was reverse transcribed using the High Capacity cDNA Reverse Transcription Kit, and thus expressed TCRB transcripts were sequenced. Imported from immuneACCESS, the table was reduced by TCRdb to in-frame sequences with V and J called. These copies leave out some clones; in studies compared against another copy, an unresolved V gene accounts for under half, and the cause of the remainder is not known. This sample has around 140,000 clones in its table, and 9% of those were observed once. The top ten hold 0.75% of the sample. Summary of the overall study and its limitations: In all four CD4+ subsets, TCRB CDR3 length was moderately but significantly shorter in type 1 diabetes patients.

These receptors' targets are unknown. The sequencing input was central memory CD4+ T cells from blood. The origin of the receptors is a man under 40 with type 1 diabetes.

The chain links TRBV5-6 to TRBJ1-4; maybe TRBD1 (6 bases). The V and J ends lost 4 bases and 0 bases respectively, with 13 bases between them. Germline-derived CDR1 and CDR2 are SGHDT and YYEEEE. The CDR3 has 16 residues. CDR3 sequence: CASSGARQATNEKLFF. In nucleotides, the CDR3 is TGTGCCAGCAGCGGGGCGCGACAGGCAACTAATGAAAAACTGTTTTTT.

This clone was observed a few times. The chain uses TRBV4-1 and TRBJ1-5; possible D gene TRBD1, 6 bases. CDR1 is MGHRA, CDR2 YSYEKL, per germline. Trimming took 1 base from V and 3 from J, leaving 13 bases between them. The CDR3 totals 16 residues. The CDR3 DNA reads TGCGCCAGCAGCCAAGGTGCAGGGGCCTCCAATCAGCCCCAGCATTTT. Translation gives CASSQGAGASNQPQHF.

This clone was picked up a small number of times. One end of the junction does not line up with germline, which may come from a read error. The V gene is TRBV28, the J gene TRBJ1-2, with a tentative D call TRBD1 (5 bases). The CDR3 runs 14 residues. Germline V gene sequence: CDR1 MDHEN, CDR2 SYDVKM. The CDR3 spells CASSVGGGDPRIVF. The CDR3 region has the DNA TGTGCCAGCAGCGTGGGGGGAGGGGATCCGCGAATAGTCTTC.

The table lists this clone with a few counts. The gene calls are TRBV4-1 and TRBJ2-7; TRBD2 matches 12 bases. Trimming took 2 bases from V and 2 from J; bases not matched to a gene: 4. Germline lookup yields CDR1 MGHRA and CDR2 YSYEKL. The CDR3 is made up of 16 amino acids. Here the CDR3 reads CASSQSSSGGAYEQYF. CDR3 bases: TGCGCCAGCAGCCAATCCTCTAGCGGGGGGGCCTACGAGCAGTACTTC.

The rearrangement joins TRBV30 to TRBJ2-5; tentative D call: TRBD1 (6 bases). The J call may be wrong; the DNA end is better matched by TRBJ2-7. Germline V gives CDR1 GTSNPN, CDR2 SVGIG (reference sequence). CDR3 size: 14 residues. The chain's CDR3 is CAWSARNRVVEQYF. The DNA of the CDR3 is TGTGCCTGGAGTGCGAGGAACAGGGTAGTCGAGCAGTACTTC.

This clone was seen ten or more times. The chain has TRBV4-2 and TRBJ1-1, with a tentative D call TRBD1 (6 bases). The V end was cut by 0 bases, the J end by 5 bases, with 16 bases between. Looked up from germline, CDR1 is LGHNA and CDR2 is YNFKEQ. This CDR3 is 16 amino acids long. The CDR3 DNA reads TGTGCCAGCAGCCAAGATCTCAGGGGAGAACGGACTGAAGCTTTCTTT. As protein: CASSQDLRGERTEAFF.

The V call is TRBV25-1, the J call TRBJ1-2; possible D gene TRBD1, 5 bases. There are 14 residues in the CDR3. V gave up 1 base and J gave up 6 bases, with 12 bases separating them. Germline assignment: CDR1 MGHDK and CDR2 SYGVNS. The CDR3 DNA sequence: TGTGCCAGCAGTGAATCAGGCAGGGTGCATGGCTACACCTTC. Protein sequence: CASSESGRVHGYTF.

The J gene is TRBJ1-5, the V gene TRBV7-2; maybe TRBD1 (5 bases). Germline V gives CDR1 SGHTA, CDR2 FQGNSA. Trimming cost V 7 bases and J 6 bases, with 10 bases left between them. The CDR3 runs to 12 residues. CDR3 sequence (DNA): TGTGCCAGCACCTGGGGGGGTCAGCCCCAGCATTTT. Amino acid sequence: CASTWGGQPQHF.

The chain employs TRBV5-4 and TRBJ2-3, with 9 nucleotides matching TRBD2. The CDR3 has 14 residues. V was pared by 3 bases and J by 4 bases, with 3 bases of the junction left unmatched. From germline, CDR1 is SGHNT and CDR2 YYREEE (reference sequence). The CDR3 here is CASSSGTSPDTQYF. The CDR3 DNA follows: TGTGCCAGCAGCTCCGGGACTAGCCCAGATACGCAGTATTTT.

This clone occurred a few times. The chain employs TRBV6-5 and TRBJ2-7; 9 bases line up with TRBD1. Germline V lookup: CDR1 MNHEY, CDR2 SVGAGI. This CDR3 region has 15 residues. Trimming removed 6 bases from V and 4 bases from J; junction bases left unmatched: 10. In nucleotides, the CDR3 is TGTGCCAGCAGCCGGGGACAGGGTAGGGGATACGAGCAGTACTTC. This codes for CASSRGQGRGYEQYF.

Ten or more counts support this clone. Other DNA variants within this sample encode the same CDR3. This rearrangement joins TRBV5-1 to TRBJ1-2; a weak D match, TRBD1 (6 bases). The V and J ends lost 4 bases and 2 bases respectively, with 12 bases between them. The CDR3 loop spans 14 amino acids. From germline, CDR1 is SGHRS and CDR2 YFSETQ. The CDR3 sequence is CASSQGGTNYGYTF. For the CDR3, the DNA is TGCGCCAGCAGCCAGGGTGGGACAAACTATGGCTACACCTTC.

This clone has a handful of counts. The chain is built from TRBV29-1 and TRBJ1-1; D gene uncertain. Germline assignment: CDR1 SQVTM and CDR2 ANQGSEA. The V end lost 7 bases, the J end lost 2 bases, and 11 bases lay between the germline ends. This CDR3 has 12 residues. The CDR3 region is CSGVGVNTEAFF. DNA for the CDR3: TGCAGCGGTGTCGGGGTTAACACTGAAGCTTTCTTT.

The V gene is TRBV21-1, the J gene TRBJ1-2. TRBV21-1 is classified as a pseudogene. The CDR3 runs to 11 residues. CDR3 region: CASSPPGWDTF. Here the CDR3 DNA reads TGTGCCAGCAGCCCCCCGGGTTGGGACACCTTC.

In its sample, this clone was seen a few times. The DNA for the CDR3 is TGTGCCTGGAGTCCCGGGACAGGGTACCATGGCTACACCTTC. Translated: CAWSPGTGYHGYTF. V is TRBV30 and J is TRBJ1-2; TRBD1 aligns across 9 bases. Trimming removed 2 bases from V and 6 bases from J; junction bases left unmatched: 7. The CDR3 sequence is 14 residues long. Germline V CDR1 and CDR2: GTSNPN, SVGIG (reference sequence).